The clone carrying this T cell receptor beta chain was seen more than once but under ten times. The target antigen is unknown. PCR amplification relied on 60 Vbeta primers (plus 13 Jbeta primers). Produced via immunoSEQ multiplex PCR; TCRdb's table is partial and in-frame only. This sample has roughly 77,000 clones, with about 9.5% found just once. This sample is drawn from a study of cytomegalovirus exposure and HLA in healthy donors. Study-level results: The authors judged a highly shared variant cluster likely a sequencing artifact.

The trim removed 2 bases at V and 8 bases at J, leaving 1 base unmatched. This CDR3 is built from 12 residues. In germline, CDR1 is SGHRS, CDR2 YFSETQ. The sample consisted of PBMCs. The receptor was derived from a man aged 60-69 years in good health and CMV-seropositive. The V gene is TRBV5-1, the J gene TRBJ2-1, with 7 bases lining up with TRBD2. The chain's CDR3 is CASSLRGDEQFF. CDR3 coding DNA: TGCGCCAGCAGCTTACGGGGGGATGAGCAGTTCTTC. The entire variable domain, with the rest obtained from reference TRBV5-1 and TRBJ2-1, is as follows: KAGVTQTPRYLIKTRGQQVTLSCSPISGHRSVSWYQQTPGQGLQFLFEYFSETQRNKGNFPGRFSGRQFSNSRSEMNVSTLELGDSALYLCASSLRGDEQFFGPGTRLTVL.